The text below deals with one T cell receptor (beta chain). This receptor's antigen is unknown. Base-call qualities are not available, and no considerably larger clone is one nucleotide away. The CDR1 and CDR2 encoded by the germline V gene are LGHNA and YNFKEQ. V is reduced by 9 bases and J by 4 bases, leaving a spacing of 15 bases between them. There are 14 amino acids in the CDR3, from cysteine to phenylalanine inclusive. Solely the CDR3 DNA is kept, with 42 bases framed from the first base. This entry comes from a study of blood T cell repertoires in COVID-19 (dated by TCRdb to between 2020 and 2021). About the full investigation: Collaborator samples came from the United States, Italy and Spain and covered acute and convalescent phases of COVID-19. The material from the prospective study consisted of cDNA or gDNA derived from T cells, B-cell-depleted T cells, or PBMCs. A freely available public database, intended as a resource for researchers studying the immune response to SARS-CoV-2, is where the repertoires were released. Sample metadata almost always included a de-identified subject ID, COVID-19 status, age in years and sex. Where HLA class I and class II types were available, the types were taken from metadata supplied by the sample provider, not from assay-based typing. Samples came from the ongoing ImmuneRACE study (first 160 participants) plus 1,254 subjects from 6 global collaborators. Subjects who had been exposed to COVID-19, were actively infected with it, or had recovered from it provided the deeply sampled blood TCRbeta repertoires that made up the dataset. Study-wide conclusions, independent of this receptor: Clinical and demographic metadata were provided uncurated, with the amount varying by source and participant.

TCRbeta CDR3 regions were amplified from genomic DNA using the immunoSEQ Assay, a bias-controlled multiplex PCR. Concerning the study's data processing: The number of nucleated cells in each sample was estimated from the amplification of reference gene primers within the assay. To quantify the absolute abundance of each unique TCRbeta CDR3 rearrangement, sequence reads were collapsed and filtered. Productive Simpson clonality was computed per sample as the square root of Simpson's diversity index over productive rearrangements. TCRdb re-hosts the immuneACCESS table, in-frame sequences only. Its copies lack some clones; in the studies checked, an unresolved V gene accounts for under half of them, and the cause for the rest is not known. That table gives V, J and clone size, and the DNA gave D and trimming. The sample table contains roughly 80,000 clones; only one count was recorded for about 88% of them. Approximately 2.9% of the sample is taken by the ten largest.

Collaborating institutions collected whole blood in K2EDTA tubes following their own protocols. For TCRbeta analysis, collaborators shipped samples in one of three forms: frozen whole blood, isolated PBMCs, or DNA extracted from either of those sample types. This clonotype originated in a woman of 80 years or more with acute or convalescent COVID-19. The specimen was peripheral blood. Here the chain combines TRBV4-2 and TRBJ1-4; TRBD1 is a weak D gene call, 5 bases matching. The encoded CDR3 is CASTGGIHNEKLFF. The nucleotide sequence is TGTGCCAGTACCGGGGGGATCCATAATGAAAAACTGTTTTTT.